This T cell receptor (beta chain) is drawn from a study of molecular identifiers for immune sequencing clone quantification. Points from the study as a whole: Clonotypes topping 20 RNA copies carried over 97% of effector molecules but under 1% of naive ones. Jurkat TCR RNA spiked in from one cell could reportedly be detected among some 980,000 naive cells. Barcode sharing among identical TCR molecules could make large clones appear smaller.

TCRdb re-called the PCR reads with MiXCR, one entry per CDR3 protein. The table has about 320,000 distinct CDR3 sequences, 20% to 25% seen once; the top ten hold 0.75% to 0.85%. There are a few counts of this clonotype. Its antigen remains unknown. A read error may explain this, as a much larger clone is one base away. Germline CDR1 and CDR2: SQVTM and ANQGSEA. The CDR3 spans 14 residues. Specimen: naive CD8+ T cells from blood, with Jurkat cell RNA spiked in. As for subset: FACS-sorted CD8+CD4-CCR7+CD45RA+ naive T cells. The source is a human donor in good health. Some libraries in this study had Jurkat cell RNA spiked in. This chain uses TRBV29-1 with TRBJ1-1; D is uncertain. The CDR3 reads CAYRPRMLGYEAFF. The CDR3 DNA reads as TGCGCCTACCGTCCACGAATGTTAGGATATGAAGCTTTCTTT.